This T cell receptor (beta chain) was identified during a study of blood T cell repertoires in COVID-19. About the study: The United States, Italy and Spain were the sources of the acute and convalescent COVID-19 samples. T cells, B-cell-depleted T cells, or PBMCs supplied cDNA or gDNA.

Original analysis: Amplification of reference gene primers provided the estimated nucleated cell counts. Data came from immunoSEQ multiplex PCR; TCRdb stores just in-frame clones and leaves some out. V and J calls and clone size come straight from that table; D and trimming were deduced from the DNA. The profile shows 240,000 or so clones, about 84% of them singletons. Germline V gene data show CDR1 as SGHTA and CDR2 as FQGNSA. The CDR3 loop spans 16 amino acids. Trimming stripped 5 bases from V and 8 bases from J, with 21 bases between. This TCR was sampled from a man older than 75 with acute or convalescent COVID-19. Source material: peripheral blood. The chain is built from TRBV7-2 and TRBJ1-4; the D is unclear. The CDR3 region is CASSVGREVIREKLFF. The CDR3 DNA is TGTGCCAGCAGCGTCGGGCGGGAGGTGATCAGGGAAAAACTGTTTTTT.